This T cell receptor (beta chain) comes out of a study of technical replicates of blood from several donors. The CDR3 has 16 amino acids. V gave up 0 bases and J gave up 0 bases, with 9 bases separating them. The V gene's germline CDR1 is SGDLS and CDR2 YYNGEE. The assay was immunoSEQ multiplex PCR, and TCRdb's table has in-frame clones only and misses some. The sample yields about 75,000 clones, approximately 97% seen once. Sequencing was done on a sample of T cells isolated from PBMCs. The sequence derives from a human donor in good health. The J gene is TRBJ2-2, the V gene TRBV9; no reliable D call. The CDR3, as DNA: TGTGCCAGCAGCGTAGCGGGTTTTCCGAACACCGGGGAGCTGTTTTTT. Translation gives CASSVAGFPNTGELFF.